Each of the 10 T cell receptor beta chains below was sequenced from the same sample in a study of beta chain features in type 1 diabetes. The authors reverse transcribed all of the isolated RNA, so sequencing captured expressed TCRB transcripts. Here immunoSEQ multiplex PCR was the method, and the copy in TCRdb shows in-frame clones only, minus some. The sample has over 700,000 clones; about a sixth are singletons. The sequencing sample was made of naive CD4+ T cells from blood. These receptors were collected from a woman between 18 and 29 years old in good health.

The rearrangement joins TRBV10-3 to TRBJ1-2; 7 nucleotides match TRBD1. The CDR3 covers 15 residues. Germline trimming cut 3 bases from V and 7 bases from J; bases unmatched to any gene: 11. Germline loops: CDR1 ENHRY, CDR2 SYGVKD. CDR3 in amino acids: CAISEGTEVSRGYTF. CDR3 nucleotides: TGTGCCATCAGTGAAGGGACAGAGGTGTCTCGTGGCTACACCTTC.

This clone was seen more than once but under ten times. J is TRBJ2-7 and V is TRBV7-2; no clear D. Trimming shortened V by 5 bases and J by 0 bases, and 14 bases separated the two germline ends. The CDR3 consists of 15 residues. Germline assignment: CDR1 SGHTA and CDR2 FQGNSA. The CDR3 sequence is CASSTLSSISYEQYF. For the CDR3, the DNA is TGTGCCAGCAGCACCTTAAGTTCCATCTCCTACGAGCAGTACTTC.

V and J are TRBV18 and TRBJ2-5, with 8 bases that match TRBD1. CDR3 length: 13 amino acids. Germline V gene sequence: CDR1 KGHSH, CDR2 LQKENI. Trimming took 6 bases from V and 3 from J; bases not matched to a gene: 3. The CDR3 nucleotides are TGTGCCAGCTCGCGGGACAGGAAAGAGACCCAGTACTTC. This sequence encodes CASSRDRKETQYF.

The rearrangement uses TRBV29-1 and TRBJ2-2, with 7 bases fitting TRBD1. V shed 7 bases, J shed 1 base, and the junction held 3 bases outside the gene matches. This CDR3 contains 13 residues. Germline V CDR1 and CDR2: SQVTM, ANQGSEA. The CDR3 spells CSAGTVNTGELFF. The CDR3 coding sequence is TGCAGCGCCGGGACAGTGAACACCGGGGAGCTGTTTTTT.

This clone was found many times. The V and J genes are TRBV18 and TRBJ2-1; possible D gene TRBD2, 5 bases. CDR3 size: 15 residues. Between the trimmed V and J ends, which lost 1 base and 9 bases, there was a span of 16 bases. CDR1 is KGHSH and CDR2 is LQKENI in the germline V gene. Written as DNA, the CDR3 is TGTGCCAGCTCACCACGCCCCCGGGGTTCGGGTGAGCAGTTCTTC. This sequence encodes CASSPRPRGSGEQFF.

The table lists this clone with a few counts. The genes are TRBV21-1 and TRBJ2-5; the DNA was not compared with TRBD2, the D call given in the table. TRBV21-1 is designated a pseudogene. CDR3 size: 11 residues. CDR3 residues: CDIPGRETQYF. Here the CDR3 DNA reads TGTGACATCCCGGGTAGGGAGACCCAGTACTTC.

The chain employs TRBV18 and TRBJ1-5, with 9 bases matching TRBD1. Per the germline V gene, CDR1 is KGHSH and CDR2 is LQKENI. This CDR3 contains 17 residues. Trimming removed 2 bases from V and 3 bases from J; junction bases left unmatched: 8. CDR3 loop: CASSPNTGTGSNQPQHF. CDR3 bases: TGTGCCAGCTCACCAAATACCGGGACAGGGTCCAATCAGCCCCAGCATTTT. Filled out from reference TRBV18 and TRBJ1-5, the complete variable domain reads NAGVMQNPRHLVRRRGQEARLRCSPMKGHSHVYWYRQLPEEGLKFMVYLQKENIIDESGMPKERFSAEFPKEGPSILRIQQVVRGDSAAYFCASSPNTGTGSNQPQHFGDGTRLSIL.

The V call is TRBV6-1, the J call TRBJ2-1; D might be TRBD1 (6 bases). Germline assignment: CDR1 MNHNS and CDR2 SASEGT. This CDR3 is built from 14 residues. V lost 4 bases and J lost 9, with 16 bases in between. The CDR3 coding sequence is TGTGCCAGCAGTGGAACAGGGAACATGGGTGAGCAGTTCTTC. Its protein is CASSGTGNMGEQFF.

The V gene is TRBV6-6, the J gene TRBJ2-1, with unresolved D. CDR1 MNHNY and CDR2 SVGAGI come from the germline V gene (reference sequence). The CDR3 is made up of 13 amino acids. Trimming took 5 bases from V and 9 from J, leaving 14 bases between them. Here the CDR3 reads CASSPTGSGEQFF. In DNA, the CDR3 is TGTGCCAGCAGTCCCACTGGGTCAGGTGAGCAGTTCTTC.

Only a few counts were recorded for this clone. CDR3 in DNA: TGTGCCAGCAGTGAATTTAGCGGGAGGGCCTCTTCATTGGATACGCAGTATTTT. Protein: CASSEFSGRASSLDTQYF. The chain recombines TRBV25-1 with TRBJ2-3, with 11 bases fitting TRBD2. V lost 1 base and J lost 6; bases outside the gene matches: 12. CDR1 MGHDK and CDR2 SYGVNS come from the germline V gene. CDR3 size: 18 residues.